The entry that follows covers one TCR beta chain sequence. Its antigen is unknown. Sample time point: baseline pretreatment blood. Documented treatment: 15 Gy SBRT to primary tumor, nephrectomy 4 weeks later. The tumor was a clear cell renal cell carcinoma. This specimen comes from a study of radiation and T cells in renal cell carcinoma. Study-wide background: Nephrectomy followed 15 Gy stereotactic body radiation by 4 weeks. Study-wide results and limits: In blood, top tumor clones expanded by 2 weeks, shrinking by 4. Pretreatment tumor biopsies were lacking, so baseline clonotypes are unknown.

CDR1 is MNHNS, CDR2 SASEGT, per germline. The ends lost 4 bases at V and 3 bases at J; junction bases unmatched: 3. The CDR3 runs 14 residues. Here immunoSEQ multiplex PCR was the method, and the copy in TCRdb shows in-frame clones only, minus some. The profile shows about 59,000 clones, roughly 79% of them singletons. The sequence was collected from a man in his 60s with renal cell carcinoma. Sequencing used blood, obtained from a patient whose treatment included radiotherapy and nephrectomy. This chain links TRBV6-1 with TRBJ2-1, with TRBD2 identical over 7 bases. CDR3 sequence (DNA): TGTGCCAGCAGTGTGGAGCGGGACTACAATGAGCAGTTCTTC. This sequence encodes CASSVERDYNEQFF.